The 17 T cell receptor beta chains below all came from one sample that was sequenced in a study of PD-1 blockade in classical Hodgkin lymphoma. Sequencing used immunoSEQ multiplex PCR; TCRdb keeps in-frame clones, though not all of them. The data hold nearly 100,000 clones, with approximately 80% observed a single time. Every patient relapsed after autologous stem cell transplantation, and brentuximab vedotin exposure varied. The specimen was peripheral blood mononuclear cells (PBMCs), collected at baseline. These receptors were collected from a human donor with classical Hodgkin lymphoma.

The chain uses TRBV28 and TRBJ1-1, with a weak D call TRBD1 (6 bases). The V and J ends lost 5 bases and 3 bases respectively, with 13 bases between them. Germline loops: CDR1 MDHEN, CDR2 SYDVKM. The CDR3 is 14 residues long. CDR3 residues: CASSPPQGHTEAFF. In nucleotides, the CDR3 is TGTGCCAGCAGTCCTCCCCAGGGGCACACTGAAGCTTTCTTT.

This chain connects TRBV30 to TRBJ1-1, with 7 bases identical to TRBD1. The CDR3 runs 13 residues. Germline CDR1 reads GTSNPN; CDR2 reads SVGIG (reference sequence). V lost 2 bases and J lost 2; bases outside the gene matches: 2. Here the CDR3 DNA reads TGTGCCTGGAGTTGGGACAGTAACACTGAAGCTTTCTTT. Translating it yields CAWSWDSNTEAFF. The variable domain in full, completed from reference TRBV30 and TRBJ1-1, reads SQTIHQWPATLVQPVGSPLSLECTVEGTSNPNLYWYRQAAGRGLQLLFYSVGIGQISSEVPQNLSASRPQDRQFILSSKKLLLSDSGFYLCAWSWDSNTEAFFGQGTRLTVV.

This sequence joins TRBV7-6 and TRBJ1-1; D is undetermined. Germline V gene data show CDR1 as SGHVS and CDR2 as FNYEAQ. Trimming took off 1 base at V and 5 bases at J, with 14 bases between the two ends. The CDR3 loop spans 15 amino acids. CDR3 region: CASSLVPGIWTEAFF. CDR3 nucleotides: TGTGCCAGCAGCTTAGTTCCGGGTATATGGACTGAAGCTTTCTTT.

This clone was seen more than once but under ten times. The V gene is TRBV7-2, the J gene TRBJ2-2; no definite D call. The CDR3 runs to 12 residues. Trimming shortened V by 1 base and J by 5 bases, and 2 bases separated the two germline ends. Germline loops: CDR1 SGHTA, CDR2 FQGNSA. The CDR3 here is CASSLVTGELFF. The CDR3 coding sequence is TGTGCCAGCAGCTTAGTGACCGGGGAGCTGTTTTTT.

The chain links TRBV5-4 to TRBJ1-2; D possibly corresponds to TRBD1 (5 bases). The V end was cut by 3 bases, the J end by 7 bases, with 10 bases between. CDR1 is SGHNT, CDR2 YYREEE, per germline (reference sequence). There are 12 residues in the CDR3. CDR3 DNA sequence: TGTGCCAGCAGCTCTCGGGGGACTGGCTACACCTTC. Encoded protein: CASSSRGTGYTF.

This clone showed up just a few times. CDR3 sequence reads: CASIGQLQETQYF. DNA for the CDR3: TGTGCCAGCATTGGACAGCTCCAAGAGACCCAGTACTTC. V usage is TRBV6-5 and J usage is TRBJ2-5, with D possibly matching TRBD1 (6 bases). The germline V gene has CDR1 MNHEY and CDR2 SVGAGI. V was pared by 7 bases and J by 1 base, with 10 bases between. The CDR3 is 13 amino acids.

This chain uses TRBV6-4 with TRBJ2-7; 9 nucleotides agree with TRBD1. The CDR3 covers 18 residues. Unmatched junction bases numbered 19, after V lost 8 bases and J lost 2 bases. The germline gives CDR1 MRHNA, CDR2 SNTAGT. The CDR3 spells CASRGERSGTGLPYEQYF. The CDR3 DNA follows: TGTGCCAGCCGGGGAGAGCGGTCCGGGACAGGGCTTCCCTACGAGCAGTACTTC.

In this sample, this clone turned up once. CDR3 residues: CASSLLGRTIANTGELFF. The CDR3 nucleotides are TGTGCCAGCAGCTTATTGGGACGAACAATCGCGAACACCGGGGAGCTGTTTTTT. The J gene is TRBJ2-2, the V gene TRBV7-2, with D perhaps TRBD1 or TRBD2 (5 bases each). The CDR3 is made up of 18 amino acids. V dropped 2 bases and J dropped 0 bases, with 16 bases sitting between them. CDR1 is SGHTA and CDR2 is FQGNSA in the germline V gene.

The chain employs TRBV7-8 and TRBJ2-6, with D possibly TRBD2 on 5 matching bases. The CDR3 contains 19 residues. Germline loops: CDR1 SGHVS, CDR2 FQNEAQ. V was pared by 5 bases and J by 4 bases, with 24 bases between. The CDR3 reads CASSPRWPPGGSGANVLTF. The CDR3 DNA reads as TGTGCCAGCAGCCCTCGGTGGCCCCCAGGAGGATCCGGGGCCAACGTCCTGACTTTC.

The CDR3 region is CASSKVGTDENTIYF. For the CDR3, the DNA is TGTGCCAGCAGCAAAGTCGGGACAGACGAAAACACCATATATTTT. The gene calls are TRBV21-1 and TRBJ1-3; no DNA check was done on the table's D call, TRBD1. TRBV21-1 is flagged as a pseudogene. The CDR3 has 15 residues.

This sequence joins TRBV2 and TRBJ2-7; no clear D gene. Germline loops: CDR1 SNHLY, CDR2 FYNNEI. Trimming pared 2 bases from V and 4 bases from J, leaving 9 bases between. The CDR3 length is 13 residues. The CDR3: CASSEPANYEQYF. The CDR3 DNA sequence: TGTGCCAGCAGTGAACCCGCCAATTACGAGCAGTACTTC. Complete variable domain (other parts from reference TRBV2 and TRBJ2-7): EPEVTQTPSHQVTQMGQEVILRCVPISNHLYFYWYRQILGQKVEFLVSFYNNEISEKSEIFDDQFSVERPDGSNFTLKIRSTKLEDSAMYFCASSEPANYEQYFGPGTRLTVT.

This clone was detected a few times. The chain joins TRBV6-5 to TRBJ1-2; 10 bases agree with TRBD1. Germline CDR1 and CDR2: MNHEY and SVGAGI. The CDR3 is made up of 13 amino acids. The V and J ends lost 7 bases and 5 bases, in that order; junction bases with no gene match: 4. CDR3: CASTKDRGYGYTF. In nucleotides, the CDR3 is TGTGCCAGCACCAAGGACAGGGGGTATGGCTACACCTTC.

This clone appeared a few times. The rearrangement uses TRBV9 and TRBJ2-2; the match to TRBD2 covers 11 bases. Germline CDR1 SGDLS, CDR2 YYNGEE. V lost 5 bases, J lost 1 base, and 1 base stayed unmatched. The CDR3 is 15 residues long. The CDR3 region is CASRGTSGNTGELFF. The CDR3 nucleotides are TGTGCCAGCAGGGGGACTAGCGGGAACACCGGGGAGCTGTTTTTT.

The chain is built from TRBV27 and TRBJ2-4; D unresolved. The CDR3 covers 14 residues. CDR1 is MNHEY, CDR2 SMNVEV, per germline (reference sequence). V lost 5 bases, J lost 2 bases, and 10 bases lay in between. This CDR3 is CASSEYETKNIQYF. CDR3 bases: TGTGCCAGCAGTGAATATGAGACCAAAAACATTCAGTACTTC.

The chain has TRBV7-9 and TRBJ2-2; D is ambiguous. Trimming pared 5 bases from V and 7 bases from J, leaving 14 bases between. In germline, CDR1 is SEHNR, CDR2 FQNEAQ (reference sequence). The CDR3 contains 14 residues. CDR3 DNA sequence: TGTGCCAGCAGCCCAGGACGGTTTGGCGGGGAGCTGTTTTTT. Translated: CASSPGRFGGELFF.

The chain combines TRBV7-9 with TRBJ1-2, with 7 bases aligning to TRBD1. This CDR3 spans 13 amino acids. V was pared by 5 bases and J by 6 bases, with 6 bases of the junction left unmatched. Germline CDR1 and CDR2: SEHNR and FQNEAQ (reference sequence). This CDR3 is CASSTLDRDGYTF. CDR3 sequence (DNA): TGTGCCAGCAGCACCCTCGACAGGGATGGCTACACCTTC.

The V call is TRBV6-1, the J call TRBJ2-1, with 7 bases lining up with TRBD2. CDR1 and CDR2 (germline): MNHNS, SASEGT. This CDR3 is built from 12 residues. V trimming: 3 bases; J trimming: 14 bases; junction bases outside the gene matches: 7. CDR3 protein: CASSDLPSGEFF. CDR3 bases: TGTGCCAGCAGTGACCTCCCCAGCGGGGAGTTCTTC.